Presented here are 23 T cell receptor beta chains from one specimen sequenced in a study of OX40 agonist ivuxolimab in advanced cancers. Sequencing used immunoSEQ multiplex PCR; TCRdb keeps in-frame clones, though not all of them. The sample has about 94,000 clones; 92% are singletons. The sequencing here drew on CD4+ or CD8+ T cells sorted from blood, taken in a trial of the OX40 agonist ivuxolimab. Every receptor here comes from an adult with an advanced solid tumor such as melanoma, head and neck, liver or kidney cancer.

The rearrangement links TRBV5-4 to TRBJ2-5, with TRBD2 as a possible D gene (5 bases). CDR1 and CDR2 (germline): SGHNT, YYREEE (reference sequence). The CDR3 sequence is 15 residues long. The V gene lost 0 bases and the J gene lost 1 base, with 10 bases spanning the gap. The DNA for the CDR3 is TGTGCCAGCAGCTTGGGGCAGGCGGGCCAAGAGACCCAGTACTTC. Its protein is CASSLGQAGQETQYF. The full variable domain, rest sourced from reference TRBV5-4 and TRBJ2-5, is ETGVTQSPTHLIKTRGQQVTLRCSSQSGHNTVSWYQQALGQGPQFIFQYYREEENGRGNFPPRFSGLQFPNYSSELNVNALELDDSALYLCASSLGQAGQETQYFGPGTRLLVL.

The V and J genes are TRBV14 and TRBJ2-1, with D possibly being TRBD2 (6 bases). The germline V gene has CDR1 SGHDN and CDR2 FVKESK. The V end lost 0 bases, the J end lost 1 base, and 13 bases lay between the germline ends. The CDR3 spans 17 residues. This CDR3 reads CASSQDFGSSSYNEQFF. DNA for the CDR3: TGTGCCAGCAGCCAAGATTTCGGGAGCTCGTCCTACAATGAGCAGTTCTTC. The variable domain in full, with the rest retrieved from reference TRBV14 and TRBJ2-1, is EAGVTQFPSHSVIEKGQTVTLRCDPISGHDNLYWYRRVMGKEIKFLLHFVKESKQDESGMPNNRFLAERTGGTYSTLKVQPAELEDSGVYFCASSQDFGSSSYNEQFFGPGTRLTVL.

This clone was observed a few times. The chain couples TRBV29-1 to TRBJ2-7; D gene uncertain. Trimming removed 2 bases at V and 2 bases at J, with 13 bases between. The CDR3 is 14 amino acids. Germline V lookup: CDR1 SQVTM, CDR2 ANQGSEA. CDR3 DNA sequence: TGCAGCGTTGAAACACGGAATAACGCCTACGAGCAGTACTTC. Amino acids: CSVETRNNAYEQYF.

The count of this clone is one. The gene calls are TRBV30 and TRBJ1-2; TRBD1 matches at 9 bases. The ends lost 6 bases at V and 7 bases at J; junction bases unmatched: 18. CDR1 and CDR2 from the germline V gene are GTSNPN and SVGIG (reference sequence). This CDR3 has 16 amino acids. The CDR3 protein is CACLPGQGAGGGGYTF. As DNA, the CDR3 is TGTGCCTGCCTCCCGGGACAGGGCGCCGGAGGGGGTGGCTACACCTTC.

As DNA, the CDR3 is TGTGCCAGCAGCTTGGACCTGAGGGACACTGAAGCTTTCTTT. It is translated as CASSLDLRDTEAFF. The chain combines TRBV5-8 with TRBJ1-1; D not certain. Germline CDR1 SGHTS, CDR2 YDEGEE. The CDR3 sequence is 14 residues long. Trimming stripped 0 bases from V and 3 bases from J, with 9 bases between.

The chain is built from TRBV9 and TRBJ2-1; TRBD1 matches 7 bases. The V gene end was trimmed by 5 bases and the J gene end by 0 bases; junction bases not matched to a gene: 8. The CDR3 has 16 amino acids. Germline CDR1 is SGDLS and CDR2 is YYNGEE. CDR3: CASRGQGDPSYNEQFF. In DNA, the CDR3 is TGTGCCAGCAGAGGGCAGGGGGACCCCTCCTACAATGAGCAGTTCTTC.

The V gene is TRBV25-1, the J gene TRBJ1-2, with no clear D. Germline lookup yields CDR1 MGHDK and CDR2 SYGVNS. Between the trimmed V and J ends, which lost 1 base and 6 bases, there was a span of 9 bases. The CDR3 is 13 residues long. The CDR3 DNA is TGTGCCAGCAGTGAATGGGCCGGGGATGGCTACACCTTC. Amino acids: CASSEWAGDGYTF.

CDR3 amino acids: CASSDFGHTSEAFF. CDR3 coding DNA: TGTGCCAGCAGTGATTTTGGGCACACAAGTGAAGCTTTCTTT. The chain joins TRBV2 to TRBJ1-1; no firm D call. V lost 3 bases and J lost 7, with 15 bases in between. CDR1 is SNHLY, CDR2 FYNNEI, per germline. The CDR3 contains 14 residues. Variable domain in full (rest from reference TRBV2 and TRBJ1-1): EPEVTQTPSHQVTQMGQEVILRCVPISNHLYFYWYRQILGQKVEFLVSFYNNEISEKSEIFDDQFSVERPDGSNFTLKIRSTKLEDSAMYFCASSDFGHTSEAFFGQGTRLTVV.

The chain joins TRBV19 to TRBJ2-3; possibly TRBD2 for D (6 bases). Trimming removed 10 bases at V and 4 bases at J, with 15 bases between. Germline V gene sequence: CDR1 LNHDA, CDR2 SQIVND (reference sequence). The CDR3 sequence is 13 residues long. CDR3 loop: CATAAGTSDTQYF. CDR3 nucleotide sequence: TGTGCCACAGCCGCGGGGACCTCAGATACGCAGTATTTT.

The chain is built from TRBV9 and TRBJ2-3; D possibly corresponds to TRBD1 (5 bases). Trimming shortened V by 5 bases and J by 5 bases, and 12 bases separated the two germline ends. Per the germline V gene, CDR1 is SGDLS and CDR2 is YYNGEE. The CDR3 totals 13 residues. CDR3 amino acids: CASSAGSLDTQYF. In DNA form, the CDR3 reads TGTGCCAGCAGTGCAGGGTCCCTAGATACGCAGTATTTT.

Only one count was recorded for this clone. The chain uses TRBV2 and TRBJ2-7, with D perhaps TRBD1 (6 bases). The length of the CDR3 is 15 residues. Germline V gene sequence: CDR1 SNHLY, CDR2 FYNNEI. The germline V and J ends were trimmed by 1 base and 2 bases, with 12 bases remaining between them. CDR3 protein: CASSEVGRGTYEQYF. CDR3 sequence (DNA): TGTGCCAGCAGTGAAGTAGGCAGGGGAACCTACGAGCAGTACTTC.

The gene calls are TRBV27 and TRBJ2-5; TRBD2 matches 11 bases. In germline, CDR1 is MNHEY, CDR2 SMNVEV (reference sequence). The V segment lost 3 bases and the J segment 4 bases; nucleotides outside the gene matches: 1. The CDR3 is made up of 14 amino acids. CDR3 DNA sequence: TGTGCCAGCAGTTTTAGCGGGAGGGGAGAGACCCAGTACTTC. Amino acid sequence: CASSFSGRGETQYF.

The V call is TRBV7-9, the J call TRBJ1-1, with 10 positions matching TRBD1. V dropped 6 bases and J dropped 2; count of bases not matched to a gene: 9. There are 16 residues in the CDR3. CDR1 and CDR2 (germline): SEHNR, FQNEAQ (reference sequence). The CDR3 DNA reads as TGTGCCAGCAGGACAGGGGGCAGTTATACAAACACTGAAGCTTTCTTT. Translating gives CASRTGGSYTNTEAFF.

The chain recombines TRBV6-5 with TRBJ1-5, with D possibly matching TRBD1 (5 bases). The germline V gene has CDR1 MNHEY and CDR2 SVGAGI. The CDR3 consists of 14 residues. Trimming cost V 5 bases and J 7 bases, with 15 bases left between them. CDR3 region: CASSPGGGDQPQHF. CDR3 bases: TGTGCCAGCAGTCCCGGGGGAGGGGACCAGCCCCAGCATTTT.

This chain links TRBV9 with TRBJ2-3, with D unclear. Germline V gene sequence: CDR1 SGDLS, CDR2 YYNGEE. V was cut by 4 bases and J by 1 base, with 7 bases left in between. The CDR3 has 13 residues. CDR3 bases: TGTGCCAGCAGCCCCTCGCGCACAGATACGCAGTATTTT. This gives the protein CASSPSRTDTQYF.

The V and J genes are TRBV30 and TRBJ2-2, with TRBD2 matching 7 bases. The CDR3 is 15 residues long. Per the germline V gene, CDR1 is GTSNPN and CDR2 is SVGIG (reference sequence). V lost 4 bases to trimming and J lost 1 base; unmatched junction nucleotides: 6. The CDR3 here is CAWNPSGWNTGELFF. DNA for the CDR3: TGTGCCTGGAACCCTAGCGGTTGGAACACCGGGGAGCTGTTTTTT.

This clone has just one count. The CDR3 region is CASSFPGPLTYEQYF. The DNA for the CDR3 is TGTGCCAGCAGCTTTCCGGGACCGCTAACCTACGAGCAGTACTTC. This chain uses TRBV7-9 with TRBJ2-7; the D gene could be TRBD1 or TRBD2 (5 bases each). Germline CDR1 SEHNR, CDR2 FQNEAQ (reference sequence). This CDR3 has 15 amino acids. V dropped 3 bases and J dropped 2 bases, with 14 bases sitting between them.

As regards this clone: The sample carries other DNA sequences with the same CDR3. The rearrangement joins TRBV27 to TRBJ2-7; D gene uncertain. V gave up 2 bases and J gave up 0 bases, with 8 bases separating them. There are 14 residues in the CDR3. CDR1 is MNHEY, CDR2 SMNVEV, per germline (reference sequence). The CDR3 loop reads CASSLGRSSYEQYF. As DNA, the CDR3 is TGTGCCAGCAGTTTAGGCAGGAGCTCCTACGAGCAGTACTTC.

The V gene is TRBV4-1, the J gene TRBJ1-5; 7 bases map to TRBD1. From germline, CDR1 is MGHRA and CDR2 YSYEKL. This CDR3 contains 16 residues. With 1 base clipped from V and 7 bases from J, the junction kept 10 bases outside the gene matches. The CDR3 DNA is TGCGCCAGCAGCCAAGGGGGAGGGGGCCTGTGGCAGCCCCAGCATTTT. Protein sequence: CASSQGGGGLWQPQHF.

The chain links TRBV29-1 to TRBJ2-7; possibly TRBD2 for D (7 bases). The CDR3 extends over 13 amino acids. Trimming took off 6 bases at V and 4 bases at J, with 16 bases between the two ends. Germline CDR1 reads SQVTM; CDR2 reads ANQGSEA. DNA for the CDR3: TGCAGCGTCAGTGGGGGCGGGGGTTACGAGCAGTACTTC. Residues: CSVSGGGGYEQYF.

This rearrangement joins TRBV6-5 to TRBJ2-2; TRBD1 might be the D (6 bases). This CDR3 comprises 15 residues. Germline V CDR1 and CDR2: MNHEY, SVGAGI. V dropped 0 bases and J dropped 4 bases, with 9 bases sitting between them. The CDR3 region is CASSYSEGGTGELFF. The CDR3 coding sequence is TGTGCCAGCAGTTACTCCGAAGGGGGCACCGGGGAGCTGTTTTTT.

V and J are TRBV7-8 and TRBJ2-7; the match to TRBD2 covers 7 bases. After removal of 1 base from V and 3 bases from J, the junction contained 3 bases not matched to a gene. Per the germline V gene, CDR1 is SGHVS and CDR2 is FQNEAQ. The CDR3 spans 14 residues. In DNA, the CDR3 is TGTGCCAGCAGCTTAGGGAGCGGGATCTACGAGCAGTACTTC. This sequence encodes CASSLGSGIYEQYF.

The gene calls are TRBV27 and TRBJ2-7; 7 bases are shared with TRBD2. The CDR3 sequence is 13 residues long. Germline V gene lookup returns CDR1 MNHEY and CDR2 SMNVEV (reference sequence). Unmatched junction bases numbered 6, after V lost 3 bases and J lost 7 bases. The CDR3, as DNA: TGTGCCAGCAGTTTGGGGGTCGGGGGGGAGCAGTACTTC. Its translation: CASSLGVGGEQYF.